This TCR beta chain is drawn from a study of T-cell reconstitution after alpha-beta-depleted transplantation in children. About this clonotype: Its antigen remains unidentified.

The study, taken as a whole, reports: Alpha-beta T cells present about two months after transplant were reported to originate from several hundred expanded graft clones. The study traced high day-60 TCRbeta diversity in some patients to surviving recipient T cells and thymic progenitors. One year post-transplant, T-cell counts and diversity were largely derived from T cells produced anew.

V gave up 4 bases and J gave up 0 bases, with 15 bases separating them. The CDR3 totals 16 residues. CDR1 SGHTA and CDR2 FQGNSA come from the germline V gene. Unique molecular identifiers were used in preparing the TCRbeta library. MiXCR, run by TCRdb on the PCR reads, gives a single entry per CDR3 protein. Of hundreds of thousands of distinct CDR3 sequences detected, 13% appear once; the ten largest clones hold over 2%. This TCR was recovered from a male patient aged 10 to 17 who had a stem cell transplant for acute myeloid leukemia, so the T cells may come from the graft donor. The genes are TRBV7-2 and TRBJ2-5, with D perhaps given as TRBD1 or TRBD2 (5 bases each). The specimen comprised PBMCs, mostly from graft donor cells, sampled 360 days after TCRalphabeta/CD19-depleted stem cell transplant. This CDR3 reads CASSWGTWGHQETQYF. The CDR3, as DNA: TGTGCCAGCAGCTGGGGGACCTGGGGCCACCAAGAGACCCAGTACTTC.